The 7 T cell receptor beta chains below all came from one sample that was sequenced in a study of low-dose radiotherapy and immunotherapy resistance in tumors. The time point denotes: before trial treatment. Primers targeting TRAV and TRBV primed first-strand cDNA, covering alpha and beta chains. TCRs were amplified for approximately 21 PCR cycles with a constant-region primer and V-primer adapter. TCRdb re-called the reads through MiXCR, storing one row per CDR3 protein. The data contain approximately 90,000 distinct CDR3 sequences, 9.4% of them singletons. This specimen was PBMCs, taken before treatment. The receptors derive from a male donor with prostate cancer.

This clonotype has at least ten counts. This chain links TRBV2 with TRBJ1-2, with a tentative D call TRBD1 (6 bases). The CDR3 extends over 12 amino acids. The germline gives CDR1 SNHLY, CDR2 FYNNEI. With 8 bases removed from V and 4 bases from J, the gap between germline ends came to 11 bases. This CDR3 reads CASATGPYGYTF. The CDR3, as DNA: TGTGCCAGCGCGACAGGACCCTATGGCTACACCTTC.

There are many counts of this clonotype. V gene TRBV4-3 combines with J gene TRBJ2-7; D remains unclear. This CDR3 region has 17 residues. V was pared by 0 bases and J by 3 bases, with 18 bases between. In germline, CDR1 is LGHNA, CDR2 YSLEER. The CDR3 protein is CASSQDRLTDVGYEQYF. The DNA for the CDR3 is TGCGCCAGCAGCCAAGATCGTCTGACGGATGTTGGCTACGAGCAGTACTTC.

There are many counts of this clonotype. V gene TRBV28 combines with J gene TRBJ1-2; 7 bases agree with TRBD1. In germline, CDR1 is MDHEN, CDR2 SYDVKM. The CDR3 is 12 residues long. V shed 6 bases and J 5 bases; nucleotides not matched to a gene: 3. The CDR3 here is CASRQQGYGYTF. CDR3 nucleotides: TGTGCCAGCAGACAACAGGGGTATGGCTACACCTTC.

This clonotype was seen only a few times. This rearrangement joins TRBV7-3 to TRBJ2-3; TRBD1 might be the D (6 bases). Trimming took 1 base from V and 5 from J, leaving 10 bases between them. Germline V gives CDR1 SGHTA, CDR2 FQGTGA. The CDR3 length is 14 residues. In nucleotides, the CDR3 is TGTGCCAGCAGCTTAAGGGGGCCAGAAGATACGCAGTATTTT. It is translated as CASSLRGPEDTQYF. Based on the CDR3 plus reference TRBV7-3 and TRBJ2-3, the full variable domain is GAGVSQTPSNKVTEKGKYVELRCDPISGHTALYWYRQSLGQGPEFLIYFQGTGAADDSGLPNDRFFAVRPEGSVSTLKIQRTERGDSAVYLCASSLRGPEDTQYFGPGTRLTVL.

This clonotype came up many times. J is TRBJ2-7 and V is TRBV29-1, with 9 bases lining up with TRBD2. Germline lookup yields CDR1 SQVTM and CDR2 ANQGSEA. The junction had 11 bases not matched to a gene; V was cut back by 1 base and J by 7 bases. The CDR3 has 15 amino acids. Written as DNA, the CDR3 is TGCAGCGTTGAAGTTGGTATAGCGGGAGCGTCTGAGCAGTACTTC. Its protein is CSVEVGIAGASEQYF.

The sample holds a few counts of this clonotype. The chain carries TRBV7-9 and TRBJ2-2; D might be TRBD1 (6 bases). V shed 5 bases and J shed 1 base, with 14 bases lying between them. The CDR3 covers 16 residues. CDR1 and CDR2 (germline): SEHNR, FQNEAQ (reference sequence). CDR3 amino acids: CASSPSRTENTGELFF. The CDR3 nucleotides are TGTGCCAGCAGCCCCTCCCGGACAGAGAACACCGGGGAGCTGTTTTTT.

The chain uses TRBV7-9 and TRBJ2-7; 8 bases are shared with TRBD1. Losses at the gene ends were 1 base for V and 6 bases for J; bases not matched to a gene: 5. Germline CDR1 is SEHNR and CDR2 is FQNEAQ (reference sequence). The CDR3 runs 14 residues. The CDR3 here is CASSLERTGLEQYF. CDR3 nucleotide sequence: TGTGCCAGCAGCTTAGAGCGGACAGGGCTCGAGCAGTACTTC.